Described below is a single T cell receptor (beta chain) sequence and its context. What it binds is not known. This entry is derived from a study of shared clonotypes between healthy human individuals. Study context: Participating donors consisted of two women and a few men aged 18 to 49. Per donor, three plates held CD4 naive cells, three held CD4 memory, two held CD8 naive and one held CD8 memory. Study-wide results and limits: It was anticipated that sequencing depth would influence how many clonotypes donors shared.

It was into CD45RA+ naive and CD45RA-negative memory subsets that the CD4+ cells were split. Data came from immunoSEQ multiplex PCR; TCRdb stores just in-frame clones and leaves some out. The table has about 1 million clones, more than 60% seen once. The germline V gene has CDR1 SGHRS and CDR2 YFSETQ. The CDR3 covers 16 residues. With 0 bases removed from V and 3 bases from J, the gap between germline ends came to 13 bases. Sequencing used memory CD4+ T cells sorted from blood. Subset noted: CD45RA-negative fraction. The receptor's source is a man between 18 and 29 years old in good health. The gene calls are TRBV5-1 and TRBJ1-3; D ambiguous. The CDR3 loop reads CASSLVGETFGNTIYF. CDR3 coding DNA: TGCGCCAGCAGCTTGGTAGGCGAAACTTTTGGAAACACCATATATTTT.